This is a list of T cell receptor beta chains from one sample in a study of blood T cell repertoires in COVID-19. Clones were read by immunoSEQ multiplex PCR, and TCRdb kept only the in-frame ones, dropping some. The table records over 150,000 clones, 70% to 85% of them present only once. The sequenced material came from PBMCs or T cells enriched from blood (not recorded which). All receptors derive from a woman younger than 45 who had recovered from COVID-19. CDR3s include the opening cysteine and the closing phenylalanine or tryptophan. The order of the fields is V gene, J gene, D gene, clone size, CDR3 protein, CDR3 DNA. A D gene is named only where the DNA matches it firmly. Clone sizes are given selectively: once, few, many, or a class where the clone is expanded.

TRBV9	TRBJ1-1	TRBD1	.	CASSRDREGAFF	TGTGCCAGCAGCCGTGACAGGGAAGGAGCTTTCTTT
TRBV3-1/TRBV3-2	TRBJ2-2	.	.	CASSSRRAPTGNTGELFF	TGTGCCAGCAGCTCAAGGAGGGCCCCCACAGGGAACACCGGGGAGCTGTTTTTT
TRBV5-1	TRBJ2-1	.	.	CASSLDGVGGEQFF	TGCGCCAGCAGCTTGGATGGCGTCGGCGGGGAGCAGTTCTTC
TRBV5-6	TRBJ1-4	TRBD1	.	CASRSTGAGEKLFF	TGTGCCAGCCGTAGTACAGGGGCCGGTGAAAAACTGTTTTTT
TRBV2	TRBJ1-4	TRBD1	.	CAIRTGGAGGWGLFF	TGTGCCATCAGGACAGGGGGCGCCGGGGGTTGGGGACTGTTTTTT
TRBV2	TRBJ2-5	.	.	CASSPPEPKETQYF	TGTGCCAGCAGTCCGCCGGAGCCCAAAGAGACCCAGTACTTC
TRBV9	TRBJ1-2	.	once	CASSVGEGVAYGYTF	TGTGCCAGCAGCGTAGGTGAAGGGGTAGCCTATGGCTACACCTTC
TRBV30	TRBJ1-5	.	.	CAWSVQYNQPQHF	TGTGCCTGGAGTGTACAGTACAATCAGCCCCAGCATTTT
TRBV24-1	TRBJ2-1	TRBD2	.	CATSDLGTSGSNEQFF	TGTGCCACCAGTGATTTGGGGACTAGCGGGAGTAATGAGCAGTTCTTC
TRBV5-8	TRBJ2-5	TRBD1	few	CASNLRGSETQYF	TGTGCCAGCAACCTCAGGGGGTCGGAGACCCAGTACTTC
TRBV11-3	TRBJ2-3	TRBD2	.	CASSPGLAGGTDTQYF	TGTGCCAGCAGCCCGGGACTAGCGGGAGGGACAGATACGCAGTATTTT
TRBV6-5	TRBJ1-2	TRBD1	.	CASNLNRGGYTF	TGTGCCAGCAACCTAAACAGGGGTGGCTACACCTTC
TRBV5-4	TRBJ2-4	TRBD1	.	CASSLRTGGLDIQYF	TGTGCCAGCAGCTTGCGAACAGGGGGTTTGGACATTCAGTACTTC
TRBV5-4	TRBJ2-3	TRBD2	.	CASSPLAGSDTQYF	TGTGCCAGCAGCCCTCTAGCGGGGTCAGATACGCAGTATTTT
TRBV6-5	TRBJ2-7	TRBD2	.	CASSLAEGRPYEQYF	TGTGCCAGCAGCCTAGCGGAAGGCAGACCTTACGAGCAGTACTTC
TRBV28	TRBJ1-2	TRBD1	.	CASREGTGGYGYTF	TGTGCCAGCAGGGAGGGGACAGGGGGCTATGGCTACACCTTC
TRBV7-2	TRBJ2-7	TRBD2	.	CASSSGLAGGEQYF	TGTGCCAGCAGTTCGGGACTAGCGGGAGGCGAGCAGTACTTC
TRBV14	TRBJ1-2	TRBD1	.	CASSQGFGTGRGYTF	TGTGCCAGCAGCCAAGGGTTCGGGACAGGAAGGGGCTACACCTTC
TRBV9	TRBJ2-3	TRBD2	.	CASSVSQRGGDTQYF	TGTGCCAGCAGCGTATCCCAACGGGGGGGAGATACGCAGTATTTT
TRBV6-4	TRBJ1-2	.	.	CASSDQGTGGYTF	TGTGCCAGCAGTGACCAGGGAACGGGCGGCTACACCTTC
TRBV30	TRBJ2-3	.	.	CAWSVVGADTQYF	TGTGCCTGGAGTGTTGTCGGAGCAGATACGCAGTATTTT
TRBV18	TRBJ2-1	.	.	CASSLEVAGFSYNEQFF	TGTGCCAGCTCCCTAGAGGTTGCGGGGTTCTCCTACAATGAGCAGTTCTTC
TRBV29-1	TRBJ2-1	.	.	CSVEVRFYNEQFF	TGCAGCGTTGAGGTCCGGTTCTACAATGAGCAGTTCTTC
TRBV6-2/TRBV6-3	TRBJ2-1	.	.	CASSYSSFPRVYEQFF	TGTGCCAGCAGTTACTCGAGCTTCCCACGAGTCTATGAGCAGTTCTTC
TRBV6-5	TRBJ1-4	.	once	CASREGGSEKLFF	TGTGCCAGCAGAGAGGGAGGGTCTGAAAAACTGTTTTTT
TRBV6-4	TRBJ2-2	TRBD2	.	CASRTTSMTGELFF	TGTGCCAGCAGAACGACTAGCATGACCGGGGAGCTGTTTTTT
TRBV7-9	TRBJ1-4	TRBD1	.	CASSLVTGAVEKLFF	TGTGCCAGCAGCTTAGTTACAGGGGCTGTTGAAAAACTGTTTTTT
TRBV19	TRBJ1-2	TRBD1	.	CASSIFGQGDRSYGYTF	TGTGCCAGTAGTATTTTTGGACAGGGTGATCGCTCCTATGGCTACACCTTC
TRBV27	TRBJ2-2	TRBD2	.	CASSLPSGSTGELFF	TGTGCCAGCAGTTTACCTAGCGGGAGCACCGGGGAGCTGTTTTTT
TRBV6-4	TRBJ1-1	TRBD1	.	CASRRQGVNTEAFF	TGTGCCAGCAGACGACAGGGGGTGAACACTGAAGCTTTCTTT
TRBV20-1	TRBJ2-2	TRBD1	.	CSASPGGTNTGELFF	TGCAGTGCTAGTCCAGGGGGCACGAACACCGGGGAGCTGTTTTTT
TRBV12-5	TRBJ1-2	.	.	CASGLLGGYTF	TGTGCTAGTGGTTTGCTCGGTGGCTACACCTTC
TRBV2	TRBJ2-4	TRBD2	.	CASESGTSNIQYF	TGTGCCAGCGAATCCGGGACTAGCAACATTCAGTACTTC
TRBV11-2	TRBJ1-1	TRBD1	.	CASNPSGGRTEAFF	TGTGCCAGCAACCCGTCAGGGGGACGGACTGAAGCTTTCTTT
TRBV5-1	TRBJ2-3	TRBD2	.	CASSIGTSGSTDTQYF	TGCGCCAGCAGCATCGGGACTAGCGGGAGCACAGATACGCAGTATTTT
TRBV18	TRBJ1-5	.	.	CASSAIQGFSNQPQHF	TGTGCCAGCTCGGCCATACAGGGTTTTAGCAATCAGCCCCAGCATTTT
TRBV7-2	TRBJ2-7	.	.	CASSGSSYEQYF	TGTGCCAGCAGCGGCAGCTCCTACGAGCAGTACTTC
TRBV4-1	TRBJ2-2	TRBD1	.	CASSQGQGNTGELFF	TGCGCCAGCAGCCAGGGACAGGGGAACACCGGGGAGCTGTTTTTT
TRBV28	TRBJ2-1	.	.	CATKKRLTHSTYNEQFF	TGTGCCACCAAGAAGCGCTTGACTCACTCCACCTACAATGAGCAGTTCTTC
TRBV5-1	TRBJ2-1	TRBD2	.	CASSHERGGYNEQFF	TGCGCCAGCAGCCATGAGCGGGGGGGTTACAATGAGCAGTTCTTC
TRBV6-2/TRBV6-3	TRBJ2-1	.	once	CASSRRQGDEQFF	TGTGCCAGCAGCCGTAGGCAGGGCGATGAGCAGTTCTTC
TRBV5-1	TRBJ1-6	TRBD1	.	CASSLGQGAPGSPLHF	TGCGCCAGCAGCTTGGGACAGGGGGCCCCGGGGTCACCCCTCCACTTT
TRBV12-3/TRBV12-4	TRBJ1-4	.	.	CASSAKAGEKLFF	TGTGCCAGCAGTGCTAAGGCGGGTGAAAAACTGTTTTTT
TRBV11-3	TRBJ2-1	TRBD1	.	CASSGQETYNEQFF	TGTGCCAGCAGCGGACAGGAAACCTACAATGAGCAGTTCTTC
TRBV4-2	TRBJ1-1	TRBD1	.	CASNPGGDRGFSEAFF	TGTGCCAGCAACCCCGGTGGGGACAGGGGATTTTCTGAAGCTTTCTTT
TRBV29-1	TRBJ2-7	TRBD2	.	CSATALAGAYEQYF	TGCAGCGCCACAGCTCTAGCGGGGGCCTACGAGCAGTACTTC
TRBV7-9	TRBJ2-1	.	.	CASSFAREWNEQFF	TGTGCCAGCAGCTTTGCCCGGGAGTGGAATGAGCAGTTCTTC
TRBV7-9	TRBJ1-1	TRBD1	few	CASSGQGFGTEAFF	TGTGCCAGCAGCGGACAGGGTTTTGGCACTGAAGCTTTCTTT